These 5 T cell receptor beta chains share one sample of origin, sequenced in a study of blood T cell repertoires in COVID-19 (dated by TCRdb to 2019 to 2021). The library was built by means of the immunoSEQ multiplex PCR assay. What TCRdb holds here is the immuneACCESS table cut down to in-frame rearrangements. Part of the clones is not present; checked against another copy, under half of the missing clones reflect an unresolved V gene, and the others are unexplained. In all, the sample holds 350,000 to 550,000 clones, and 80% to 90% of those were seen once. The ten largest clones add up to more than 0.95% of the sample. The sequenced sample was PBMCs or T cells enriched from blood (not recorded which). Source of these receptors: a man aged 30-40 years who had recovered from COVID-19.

The CDR3 nucleotides are TGTGCCAGCAGTCCTCAGTGGCAGGGGAGCTCTGGAAACACCATATATTTT. Encoded protein: CASSPQWQGSSGNTIYF. This chain links TRBV28 with TRBJ1-3, with a possible D match to TRBD1 (6 bases). Germline CDR1 reads MDHEN; CDR2 reads SYDVKM. Between the trimmed V and J ends, which lost 5 bases and 0 bases, there was a span of 17 bases. The CDR3 is 17 residues long.

The CDR3 region is CASSIGQSTSELFF. The CDR3 nucleotides read TGTGCCAGTAGTATAGGTCAGTCCACCTCTGAGCTGTTTTTT. V usage is TRBV19 and J usage is TRBJ2-2; D not resolved. Germline CDR1 LNHDA, CDR2 SQIVND (reference sequence). Between the trimmed V and J ends, which lost 1 base and 11 bases, there was a span of 14 bases. The CDR3 extends over 14 amino acids.

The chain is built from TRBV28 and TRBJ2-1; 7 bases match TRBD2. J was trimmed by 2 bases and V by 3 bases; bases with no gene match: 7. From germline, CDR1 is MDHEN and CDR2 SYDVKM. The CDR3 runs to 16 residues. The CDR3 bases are TGTGCCAGCAGTTTGAGGATTAGCGGGCCCTACAATGAGCAGTTCTTC. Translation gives CASSLRISGPYNEQFF.

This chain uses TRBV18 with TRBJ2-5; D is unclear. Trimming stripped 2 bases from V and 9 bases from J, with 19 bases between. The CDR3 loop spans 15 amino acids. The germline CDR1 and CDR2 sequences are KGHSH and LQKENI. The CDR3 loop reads CASSPFDKSAVSQYF. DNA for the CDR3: TGTGCCAGCTCACCATTCGACAAGTCCGCAGTGTCCCAGTACTTC.

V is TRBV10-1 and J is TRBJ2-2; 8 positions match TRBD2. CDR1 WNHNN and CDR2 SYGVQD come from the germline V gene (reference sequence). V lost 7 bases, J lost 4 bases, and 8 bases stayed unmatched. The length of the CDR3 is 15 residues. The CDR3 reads CASTSGSMGTGELFF. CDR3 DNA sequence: TGCGCCAGCACCAGCGGGAGTATGGGCACCGGGGAGCTGTTTTTT.